The 24 T cell receptor beta chains presented below share a single source sample, sequenced in a study of blood T cell repertoires in COVID-19. Repertoires were generated with immunoSEQ multiplex PCR, while TCRdb's copy carries only in-frame clones and drops some. In the table there are over 200,000 clones, roughly 80% of which are singletons. The sequenced material came from peripheral blood. The receptors shown here come from a woman older than 75 with acute or convalescent COVID-19.

The V and J genes are TRBV6-4 and TRBJ1-5; the D gene is possibly TRBD1 (6 bases). Germline CDR1 and CDR2: MRHNA and SNTAGT. With 6 bases removed from V and 5 bases from J, the gap between germline ends came to 17 bases. The CDR3 consists of 15 residues. The CDR3 DNA reads as TGTGCCAGCAGCTGCGGCAGGGGATCGGATCAGCCCCAGCATTTT. Residues: CASSCGRGSDQPQHF.

This chain uses TRBV5-1 with TRBJ2-7; perhaps TRBD1 as D (7 bases). Trimming shortened V by 2 bases and J by 3 bases, and 18 bases separated the two germline ends. Per the germline V gene, CDR1 is SGHRS and CDR2 is YFSETQ. CDR3 length equals 16 residues. CDR3 loop: CASSFHQGGKLYEQYF. DNA of the CDR3: TGCGCCAGCAGCTTCCACCAGGGGGGAAAGCTCTACGAGCAGTACTTC.

This rearrangement joins TRBV5-1 to TRBJ2-7, with TRBD1 matching over 10 bases. This CDR3 is 15 amino acids long. Looked up from germline, CDR1 is SGHRS and CDR2 is YFSETQ. V shed 0 bases, J shed 5 bases, and the junction held 5 bases outside the gene matches. The CDR3, as DNA: TGCGCCAGCAGCTTGGGACAGGGGGCCACCCACGAGCAGTACTTC. It yields the protein CASSLGQGATHEQYF.

J is TRBJ2-3 and V is TRBV29-1; 7 positions match TRBD2. The CDR3 extends over 12 amino acids. The germline V gene has CDR1 SQVTM and CDR2 ANQGSEA. The ends lost 5 bases at V and 4 bases at J; junction bases unmatched: 3. DNA for the CDR3: TGCAGCGTTTCGGCGGGAGCAGATACGCAGTATTTT. Translation: CSVSAGADTQYF.

The rearrangement joins TRBV18 to TRBJ1-4, with 9 bases that match TRBD1. The CDR3 covers 15 residues. J was trimmed by 7 bases and V by 5 bases; bases with no gene match: 8. The germline gives CDR1 KGHSH, CDR2 LQKENI. The CDR3 spells CASSTTGTGFEKLFF. For the CDR3, the DNA is TGTGCCAGCTCAACCACCGGGACAGGGTTTGAAAAACTGTTTTTT.

The chain joins TRBV4-2 to TRBJ1-2; no firm D call. The length of the CDR3 is 15 residues. Trimming left V 1 base short and J 6 bases short, with 15 bases between. Per the germline V gene, CDR1 is LGHNA and CDR2 is YNFKEQ. CDR3 sequence reads: CASSQVTEAGDGYTF. CDR3 nucleotide sequence: TGTGCCAGCAGCCAAGTCACGGAGGCCGGCGATGGCTACACCTTC.

V and J are TRBV28 and TRBJ2-7; the D gene is possibly TRBD1 (5 bases). Germline-derived CDR1 and CDR2 are MDHEN and SYDVKM. The length of the CDR3 is 13 residues. Trimming stripped 3 bases from V and 2 bases from J, with 8 bases between. The chain's CDR3 is CASSLAGTYEQYF. The CDR3 DNA follows: TGTGCCAGCAGTTTGGCAGGGACCTACGAGCAGTACTTC.

The chain has TRBV9 and TRBJ2-7; TRBD2 might be the D (5 bases). Germline CDR1 SGDLS, CDR2 YYNGEE. Trimming took 3 bases from V and 7 from J, leaving 17 bases between them. CDR3 length equals 14 residues. Written as DNA, the CDR3 is TGTGCCAGCAGCGGTAACCCCCTCGGGGTGGAGCAGTACTTC. This encodes CASSGNPLGVEQYF. Based on the CDR3 plus reference TRBV9 and TRBJ2-7, the full variable domain is DSGVTQTPKHLITATGQRVTLRCSPRSGDLSVYWYQQSLDQGLQFLIQYYNGEERAKGNILERFSAQQFPDLHSELNLSSLELGDSALYFCASSGNPLGVEQYFGPGTRLTVT.

The rearrangement joins TRBV28 to TRBJ2-1; TRBD2 matches at 7 bases. The CDR3 sequence is 15 residues long. V lost 7 bases, J lost 2 bases, and 8 bases stayed unmatched. The V gene's germline CDR1 is MDHEN and CDR2 SYDVKM. In nucleotides, the CDR3 is TGTGCCAGCACCCCGGCGGGAGACCCCTACAATGAGCAGTTCTTC. Translating it yields CASTPAGDPYNEQFF.

This clone was seen a handful of times. The chain combines TRBV6-1 with TRBJ1-2, with D unresolved. Between the trimmed V and J ends, which lost 1 base and 5 bases, there was a span of 5 bases. The germline V gene has CDR1 MNHNS and CDR2 SASEGT. CDR3 length: 12 residues. CDR3 in DNA: TGTGCCAGCAGTGAAGGAGCTTATGGCTACACCTTC. Its protein is CASSEGAYGYTF.

The rearrangement joins TRBV6-1 to TRBJ2-1; a possible D gene is TRBD1 (6 bases). CDR3 size: 16 residues. Germline loops: CDR1 MNHNS, CDR2 SASEGT. Trimming took 4 bases from V and 0 from J, leaving 13 bases between them. The CDR3, as DNA: TGTGCCAGCAGTGGCCGACAGGTCGACTCCTACAATGAGCAGTTCTTC. Translation: CASSGRQVDSYNEQFF.

This clone was observed a single time. The V call is TRBV27, the J call TRBJ2-7; possibly TRBD1 for D (6 bases). V lost 5 bases, J lost 2 bases, and 19 bases lay in between. CDR3 length: 16 residues. The germline V gene has CDR1 MNHEY and CDR2 SMNVEV (reference sequence). CDR3 DNA sequence: TGTGCCAGCAGTCACCCCACCGGGACACGACCCTACGAGCAGTACTTC. Its protein is CASSHPTGTRPYEQYF.

The chain has TRBV5-8 and TRBJ1-6; D is uncertain. Trimming removed 1 base at V and 7 bases at J, with 15 bases between. This CDR3 comprises 16 residues. CDR1 and CDR2 from the germline V gene are SGHTS and YDEGEE. Here the CDR3 DNA reads TGTGCCAGCAGCTTGTTGAGAGGGATCCCCAATTCACCCCTCCACTTT. This sequence encodes CASSLLRGIPNSPLHF.

The chain combines TRBV4-1 with TRBJ1-5, with D possibly TRBD1 on 5 matching bases. The CDR3 contains 15 residues. V was pared by 0 bases and J by 4 bases, with 10 bases between. Germline V gene lookup returns CDR1 MGHRA and CDR2 YSYEKL. The CDR3 is CASSQDSAGNQPQHF. CDR3 in DNA: TGCGCCAGCAGCCAAGATTCGGCAGGGAATCAGCCCCAGCATTTT.

The table lists this clone with a count of one. V and J are TRBV6-2 or TRBV6-3 and TRBJ1-2; D might be TRBD1 (6 bases). Per germline, CDR1 MNHEY and CDR2 SVGEGT. Trimming cost V 5 bases and J 6 bases, with 10 bases left between them. The length of the CDR3 is 12 residues. CDR3 DNA: TGTGCCAGCAGTCCCGACAGGCATGGCTACACCTTC. Its translation: CASSPDRHGYTF.

The chain couples TRBV29-1 to TRBJ1-5; D remains unclear. Germline CDR1 is SQVTM and CDR2 is ANQGSEA. The CDR3 spans 14 residues. The V end lost 4 bases, the J end lost 0 bases, and 10 bases lay between the germline ends. The chain's CDR3 is CSVAQEDSNQPQHF. The DNA of the CDR3 is TGCAGCGTTGCGCAGGAAGATAGCAATCAGCCCCAGCATTTT.

V usage is TRBV7-9 and J usage is TRBJ1-4; a weak D match, TRBD1 (5 bases). The CDR3 totals 14 residues. Germline CDR1 and CDR2: SEHNR and FQNEAQ (reference sequence). V shed 5 bases and J shed 3 bases, with 10 bases lying between them. The CDR3 DNA follows: TGTGCCAGCAGCCGGGACTCCTCTAATGAAAAACTGTTTTTT. This translates into CASSRDSSNEKLFF.

V gene TRBV28 combines with J gene TRBJ2-5, with 14 bases identical to TRBD2. Trimming took 7 bases from V and 1 from J; bases not matched to a gene: 8. CDR3 size: 17 residues. CDR1 and CDR2 (germline): MDHEN, SYDVKM. Here the CDR3 DNA reads TGTGCCAGCACCATCGCCGGGACTAGCGGGAGCCAAGAGACCCAGTACTTC. Protein: CASTIAGTSGSQETQYF.

V usage is TRBV27 and J usage is TRBJ2-3; TRBD2 matches at 8 bases. The V segment lost 3 bases and the J segment 7 bases; nucleotides outside the gene matches: 12. The CDR3 runs to 16 residues. Germline V gene lookup returns CDR1 MNHEY and CDR2 SMNVEV (reference sequence). The CDR3 protein is CASSFLPGGAAYTQYF. The CDR3 nucleotides read TGTGCCAGCAGTTTCCTCCCGGGGGGGGCGGCGTATACGCAGTATTTT.

The chain combines TRBV5-4 with TRBJ1-5, with D uncertain. CDR1 and CDR2 (germline): SGHNT, YYREEE (reference sequence). The length of the CDR3 is 14 residues. Trimming pared 3 bases from V and 0 bases from J, leaving 7 bases between. This CDR3 is CASSSGISNQPQHF. The CDR3, as DNA: TGTGCCAGCAGCTCCGGGATTAGCAATCAGCCCCAGCATTTT.

The chain has TRBV6-5 and TRBJ2-3; maybe TRBD1 (5 bases). The CDR3 extends over 15 amino acids. In germline, CDR1 is MNHEY, CDR2 SVGAGI. Trimming shortened V by 6 bases and J by 1 base, and 14 bases separated the two germline ends. Here the CDR3 reads CASRDQSTGTDTQYF. The DNA of the CDR3 is TGTGCCAGCAGGGACCAATCGACAGGCACAGATACGCAGTATTTT.

This clone was observed a single time. The chain recombines TRBV14 with TRBJ2-1; 11 bases line up with TRBD2. The germline gives CDR1 SGHDN, CDR2 FVKESK. This CDR3 region has 15 residues. V lost 4 bases and J lost 6; bases outside the gene matches: 5. The CDR3 protein is CASSRGTSGPNEQFF. The CDR3 DNA reads as TGTGCCAGCAGCCGGGGGACTAGCGGACCCAATGAGCAGTTCTTC.

The chain has TRBV4-2 and TRBJ2-3, with TRBD2 as a possible D gene (6 bases). V was cut by 6 bases and J by 1 base, with 14 bases left in between. This CDR3 is 15 amino acids long. CDR1 is LGHNA and CDR2 is YNFKEQ in the germline V gene. The CDR3 spells CASSQIGGRTDTQYF. In DNA, the CDR3 is TGTGCCAGCAGTCAAATAGGAGGGCGCACAGATACGCAGTATTTT.

Written as DNA, the CDR3 is TGTGCCACGAGGGACAGAACAATCTTATCCTACGAGCAGTACTTC. This encodes CATRDRTILSYEQYF. The rearrangement joins TRBV10-3 to TRBJ2-7, with TRBD1 matching 7 bases. CDR1 and CDR2 from the germline V gene are ENHRY and SYGVKD. After removal of 10 bases from V and 1 base from J, the junction contained 13 bases not matched to a gene. The CDR3 has 15 amino acids.